A single sample gave rise to the 6 T cell receptor beta chains below, sequenced in a study of T cells after yellow fever vaccination. Using its own MiXCR run on the 5' RACE reads, TCRdb lists one record per CDR3 protein. The repertoire has about 13,000 distinct CDR3 sequences, 4.9% of them found once; the top ten carry roughly 50%. The specimen was PBMCs, either bulk or a sorted T-cell subset (CD4+, CD8+, memory, or dextramer-sorted; not recorded which), collected 45 days after the yellow fever booster vaccination. All receptors come from a man aged 25-40 years who received the YFV17D yellow fever vaccine.

This clonotype appeared many times. The chain carries TRBV19 and TRBJ2-1, with D possibly TRBD2 on 6 matching bases. This CDR3 contains 17 residues. Germline CDR1 reads LNHDA; CDR2 reads SQIVND (reference sequence). The V and J ends lost 4 bases and 0 bases respectively, with 16 bases between them. The CDR3 region is CASSRATGTFSYNEQFF. In DNA form, the CDR3 reads TGTGCCAGTAGTAGAGCGACCGGGACTTTCTCCTACAATGAGCAGTTCTTC.

This clonotype was counted ten times or more. The DNA for the CDR3 is TGTGCCAGCAGCGCCGTAGCGGGAGGCGGCACCGGGGAGCTGTTTTTT. It codes for CASSAVAGGGTGELFF. This chain connects TRBV9 to TRBJ2-2; 10 nucleotides match TRBD2. There are 16 residues in the CDR3. V trimming: 3 bases; J trimming: 4 bases; junction bases outside the gene matches: 6. Looked up from germline, CDR1 is SGDLS and CDR2 is YYNGEE.

The table lists this clonotype with many counts. The chain is built from TRBV5-6 and TRBJ1-6; tentative D call: TRBD1 (5 bases). The CDR3 totals 15 residues. Trimming pared 4 bases from V and 5 bases from J, leaving 13 bases between. Germline CDR1 SGHDT, CDR2 YYEEEE. In DNA, the CDR3 is TGTGCCAGCAGCCCCCTGGACAAGAATAATTCACCCCTCCACTTT. Protein sequence: CASSPLDKNNSPLHF.

This clonotype was seen many times. This chain uses TRBV10-3 with TRBJ2-2; 8 bases match TRBD1. The CDR3 is made up of 16 amino acids. J gave up 3 bases and V 3 bases, and 6 bases lay outside the gene matches. Germline values: CDR1 ENHRY, CDR2 SYGVKD. Here the CDR3 reads CAISDQPTGDTGELFF. For the CDR3, the DNA is TGTGCCATCAGTGACCAGCCGACAGGGGACACCGGGGAGCTGTTTTTT.

Ten or more counts support this clonotype. The chain couples TRBV5-1 to TRBJ2-1, with TRBD2 matching 7 bases. The junction had 10 bases not matched to a gene; V was cut back by 0 bases and J by 7 bases. The germline V gene has CDR1 SGHRS and CDR2 YFSETQ. The CDR3 spans 16 residues. CDR3 region: CASSLALAAKGNEQFF. In nucleotides, the CDR3 is TGCGCCAGCAGCTTGGCTCTAGCGGCAAAAGGGAATGAGCAGTTCTTC.

This clonotype was observed many times. The rearrangement links TRBV30 to TRBJ2-3; 7 nucleotides match TRBD2. The CDR3 spans 14 residues. CDR1 and CDR2 from the germline V gene are GTSNPN and SVGIG (reference sequence). The junction had 0 bases not matched to a gene; V was cut back by 0 bases and J by 0 bases. The CDR3 DNA sequence: TGTGCCTGGAGTGTGGGAGGGAGCACAGATACGCAGTATTTT. Encoded protein: CAWSVGGSTDTQYF.